These T cell receptor beta chains were read from a single sample in a study of blood T cell repertoires in COVID-19. Measured with immunoSEQ multiplex PCR; TCRdb has only the in-frame clones, and not every one. The sample records around 250,000 clones, 86% being singletons. The sequenced material came from peripheral blood. The receptors were gathered from a man between 25 and 39 years old who had recovered from COVID-19. Both conserved end residues are part of each CDR3. D genes are given only for firm matches. Only some rows state a clone size, as once, few, many or a class for expanded clones.

-	-	TRBV2	TRBJ1-1	CASREQGWGEAFF	TGTGCCAGCAGAGAGCAGGGATGGGGTGAAGCTTTCTTT
few	TRBD2	TRBV11-2	TRBJ2-2	CASSDWGLQTGELFF	TGTGCCAGCAGCGACTGGGGACTACAAACCGGGGAGCTGTTTTTT
-	-	TRBV6-5	TRBJ2-1	CASSSTGFNEQFF	TGTGCCAGCAGTTCAACAGGGTTCAATGAGCAGTTCTTC
-	-	TRBV9	TRBJ1-2	CASSALYLANYGYTF	TGTGCCAGCAGCGCCCTTTATTTAGCTAACTATGGCTACACCTTC
-	TRBD1	TRBV7-9	TRBJ1-5	CASSPATGTTSNQPQHF	TGTGCCAGCAGCCCCGCGACAGGGACGACTAGCAATCAGCCCCAGCATTTT
-	TRBD1	TRBV15	TRBJ1-2	CATSITGVGYTF	TGTGCCACCAGCATCACAGGGGTTGGCTACACCTTC
-	-	TRBV5-1	TRBJ1-2	CASSLDSSGNGYTF	TGCGCCAGCAGCTTGGACAGCTCAGGCAATGGCTACACCTTC
-	-	TRBV27	TRBJ1-1	CASSLSAGMNTEAFF	TGTGCCAGCAGTTTATCAGCAGGGATGAACACTGAAGCTTTCTTT
-	-	TRBV19	TRBJ1-1	CASSIAGGVGNTEAFF	TGTGCCAGTAGTATAGCGGGGGGAGTGGGTAACACTGAAGCTTTCTTT
-	TRBD1	TRBV18	TRBJ2-3	CASSPGQGALDTQYF	TGTGCCAGCTCACCCGGACAGGGGGCGCTGGATACGCAGTATTTT
-	TRBD1	TRBV18	TRBJ2-7	CASSPTGGENEQYF	TGTGCCAGCTCCCCGACAGGGGGCGAAAACGAGCAGTACTTC
-	TRBD1	TRBV7-8	TRBJ2-7	CASSLGRGQGVNEQYF	TGTGCCAGCAGCTTAGGCCGGGGACAGGGAGTCAACGAGCAGTACTTC
-	TRBD2	TRBV9	TRBJ2-7	CASSVLSGGATNEQYF	TGTGCCAGCAGCGTTCTTAGCGGGGGGGCGACCAACGAGCAGTACTTC
few	TRBD1	TRBV6-2/TRBV6-3	TRBJ2-7	CASSWDRVHEQYF	TGTGCCAGCAGCTGGGACAGGGTCCACGAGCAGTACTTC
-	-	TRBV12-5	TRBJ2-7	CASGLTHRSYEQYF	TGTGCTAGTGGTTTGACCCACAGGTCCTACGAGCAGTACTTC
-	TRBD1	TRBV6-5	TRBJ2-1	CASRGGPGNEQFF	TGTGCCAGCAGAGGGGGCCCAGGCAATGAGCAGTTCTTC
-	-	TRBV6-6	TRBJ1-6	CASSPDWSSSPLHF	TGTGCCAGCAGTCCCGACTGGTCAAGTTCACCCCTCCACTTT
once	-	TRBV18	TRBJ1-1	CASSHTENTEAFF	TGTGCCAGCTCGCATACAGAGAACACTGAAGCTTTCTTT
-	TRBD2	TRBV19	TRBJ2-3	CASSTRGSGVDSTQYF	TGTGCCAGTAGTACCCGGGGTAGCGGGGTAGACTCAACGCAGTATTTT
-	TRBD1	TRBV7-9	TRBJ1-4	CASSSTGYNEKLFF	TGTGCCAGCAGCTCGACAGGGTATAATGAAAAACTGTTTTTT
-	-	TRBV11-2	TRBJ2-5	CASSLVGGATQYF	TGTGCCAGCAGCTTAGTAGGGGGGGCGACCCAGTACTTC
-	-	TRBV5-1	TRBJ1-1	CASSLRAGTNTEAFF	TGCGCCAGCAGCCTGCGGGCGGGCACGAACACTGAAGCTTTCTTT
once	-	TRBV7-6	TRBJ2-1	CASSPAEYNEQFF	TGTGCCAGCAGCCCTGCTGAGTACAATGAGCAGTTCTTC
-	TRBD1	TRBV7-9	TRBJ2-5	CASNGATGGGETQYF	TGTGCCAGCAACGGGGCGACAGGGGGAGGAGAGACCCAGTACTTC
-	-	TRBV3-1/TRBV3-2	TRBJ1-1	CASSHLNTEAFF	TGTGCCAGCAGCCACTTGAACACTGAAGCTTTCTTT
-	TRBD2	TRBV4-2	TRBJ2-2	CASSQVVAGGPNTGELFF	TGTGCCAGCAGCCAAGTAGTAGCGGGGGGGCCTAACACCGGGGAGCTGTTTTTT
-	-	TRBV5-1	TRBJ2-2	CASSLGQEFRELFF	TGCGCCAGCAGCTTGGGCCAGGAATTTAGGGAGCTGTTTTTT
-	-	TRBV6-5	TRBJ1-1	CASSYPENTEAFF	TGTGCCAGCAGTTACCCGGAGAATACTGAAGCTTTCTTT
once	TRBD1	TRBV18	TRBJ2-2	CASSPPGGRTGELFF	TGTGCCAGCTCACCGCCAGGGGGTCGCACCGGGGAGCTGTTTTTT
-	-	TRBV6-5	TRBJ1-5	CASAPGEHSQPQHF	TGTGCCAGCGCCCCGGGGGAACACAGTCAGCCCCAGCATTTT
once	-	TRBV16	TRBJ2-7	CASSHNDNPYEQYF	TGTGCCAGCAGCCATAACGACAACCCCTACGAGCAGTACTTC
-	TRBD1	TRBV6-5	TRBJ2-1	CASSQDRGGYNEQFF	TGTGCCAGCAGCCAAGACAGGGGAGGCTACAATGAGCAGTTCTTC
-	TRBD1	TRBV5-1	TRBJ2-7	CASSSPPGQGYEQYF	TGCGCCAGCAGCTCGCCACCGGGACAGGGCTACGAGCAGTACTTC
-	-	TRBV6-5	TRBJ2-3	CASSLSRTQYF	TGTGCCAGCAGTTTGTCCCGTACGCAGTATTTT
-	TRBD2	TRBV10-2	TRBJ2-7	CASSEKLPGLAGRRYF	TGCGCCAGCAGTGAGAAACTACCGGGACTAGCCGGGCGGAGGTACTTC
few	TRBD1	TRBV19	TRBJ2-1	CASRTSGTGEVEQFF	TGTGCCAGTAGGACATCCGGGACAGGGGAGGTTGAGCAGTTCTTC
-	TRBD1	TRBV5-1	TRBJ1-5	CAIRPQGAENQPQHF	TGCGCCATCCGGCCCCAGGGGGCAGAAAATCAGCCCCAGCATTTT
-	TRBD2	TRBV6-5	TRBJ2-1	CASSYAGETINEQFF	TGTGCCAGCAGTTACGCGGGGGAGACTATCAATGAGCAGTTCTTC
-	TRBD2	TRBV3-1/TRBV3-2	TRBJ2-5	CASSSLAGGGSETQYF	TGTGCCAGCAGCTCGCTAGCGGGGGGGGGTTCGGAGACCCAGTACTTC
-	-	TRBV5-8	TRBJ1-5	CASSLKAGSYSNQPQHF	TGTGCCAGCAGCTTAAAGGCGGGATCCTATAGCAATCAGCCCCAGCATTTT